These 8 T cell receptor beta chains originate from one sample sequenced in a study of T cell responses to AZD1222 COVID-19 vaccine. Profiling relied on immunoSEQ multiplex PCR, and the TCRdb table lists in-frame clones only, not all of them. This repertoire shows roughly 150,000 clones, 90% to 95% found once; its top ten account for about 1.5%. The material was peripheral blood, obtained on day 0 of AZD1222 vaccination. The receptor source for this set is an adult in good health.

This clone has just one count. The J gene is TRBJ1-3, the V gene TRBV14; 9 bases match TRBD1. This CDR3 is 18 amino acids long. Per germline, CDR1 SGHDN and CDR2 FVKESK. The V gene end was trimmed by 3 bases and the J gene end by 0 bases; junction bases not matched to a gene: 9. CDR3 region: CASSQKGTGTPSGNTIYF. DNA of the CDR3: TGTGCCAGCAGCCAGAAGGGGACAGGGACTCCCTCTGGAAACACCATATATTTT.

This clone occurred once. The chain is built from TRBV6-1 and TRBJ1-5; D is possibly TRBD1 (6 bases). The length of the CDR3 is 14 residues. The germline V gene has CDR1 MNHNS and CDR2 SASEGT. Trimming took off 3 bases at V and 1 base at J, with 7 bases between the two ends. In DNA, the CDR3 is TGTGCCAGCAGTGAGAGGGGGAGCAATCAGCCCCAGCATTTT. As protein: CASSERGSNQPQHF.

The chain employs TRBV6-5 and TRBJ1-2; no clear D gene. Germline values: CDR1 MNHEY, CDR2 SVGAGI. V was pared by 2 bases and J by 2 bases, with 6 bases between. This CDR3 has 13 amino acids. In DNA, the CDR3 is TGTGCCAGCAGTTACCATGTGAACTATGGCTACACCTTC. Translated, it gives CASSYHVNYGYTF.

V is TRBV6-2 or TRBV6-3 and J is TRBJ2-3, with D possibly matching TRBD1 (5 bases). This CDR3 has 14 amino acids. Germline V lookup: CDR1 MNHEY, CDR2 SVGEGT. Trimming removed 4 bases from V and 6 bases from J, with 14 bases in between. In nucleotides, the CDR3 is TGTGCCAGCAGTTGGGGCGTCGGGCGGGATACGCAGTATTTT. As protein: CASSWGVGRDTQYF.

This chain joins TRBV9 and TRBJ2-1; D call uncertain. CDR3 length: 14 residues. The V gene lost 0 bases and the J gene lost 7 bases, with 11 bases spanning the gap. Germline V CDR1 and CDR2: SGDLS, YYNGEE. CDR3 sequence reads: CASSVAQPTNEQFF. As DNA, the CDR3 is TGTGCCAGCAGCGTAGCTCAACCAACTAATGAGCAGTTCTTC.

This chain links TRBV7-2 with TRBJ1-4; a possible D gene is TRBD1 (5 bases). The germline V and J ends were trimmed by 5 bases and 3 bases, with 16 bases remaining between them. CDR1 is SGHTA and CDR2 is FQGNSA in the germline V gene. The CDR3 loop spans 16 amino acids. As DNA, the CDR3 is TGTGCCAGCAGCCACAATAAACGGGGGGCTAATGAAAAACTGTTTTTT. This gives the protein CASSHNKRGANEKLFF.

This chain links TRBV28 with TRBJ2-5; the D call may be TRBD1 or TRBD2 (5 bases each). Germline V gene data show CDR1 as MDHEN and CDR2 as SYDVKM. Trimming cost V 5 bases and J 9 bases, with 19 bases left between them. CDR3 size: 14 residues. The chain's CDR3 is CASSPGPIKRPQYF. In nucleotides, the CDR3 is TGTGCCAGCAGTCCGGGACCGATCAAGCGGCCCCAGTACTTC.

The genes are TRBV24-1 and TRBJ1-5, with no clear D. From germline, CDR1 is KGHDR and CDR2 SFDVKD. This CDR3 has 13 residues. V shed 10 bases and J shed 5 bases, with 14 bases lying between them. The CDR3 DNA is TGTGCCACTTCGACCGTTTTACATCAGCCCCAGCATTTT. It translates to CATSTVLHQPQHF.